The present T cell receptor beta chain was sequenced within a study of tumor and adjacent non-tumor tissue in lung cancer. Study context: Patients were aged about 30 to 80, roughly 9 men and a handful of women, stage I to III.

RNA was extracted from bulk tissue without any cell sorting. CDR3 length: 12 residues. A modified ARM-PCR protocol with three rounds of nested PCR amplified TCRbeta. TCRdb called the multiplex PCR reads again in MiXCR, with one record for every CDR3 protein. The sample lists fewer than 120,000 distinct CDR3 sequences, over 75% occurring once. On this clonotype itself: Mismatch with germline at one junction end may stem from a read error.

The chain links TRBV12-3 or TRBV12-4 to TRBJ1-2; no reliable D call. Sequences were obtained from lung tumor tissue. The sequence derives from a man aged 65-85 years with non-small cell lung cancer. CDR3 sequence reads: CASSYGFYRYIF. In DNA form, the CDR3 reads TGTGCCAGCAGTTATGGGTTCTATCGCTACATCTTC.